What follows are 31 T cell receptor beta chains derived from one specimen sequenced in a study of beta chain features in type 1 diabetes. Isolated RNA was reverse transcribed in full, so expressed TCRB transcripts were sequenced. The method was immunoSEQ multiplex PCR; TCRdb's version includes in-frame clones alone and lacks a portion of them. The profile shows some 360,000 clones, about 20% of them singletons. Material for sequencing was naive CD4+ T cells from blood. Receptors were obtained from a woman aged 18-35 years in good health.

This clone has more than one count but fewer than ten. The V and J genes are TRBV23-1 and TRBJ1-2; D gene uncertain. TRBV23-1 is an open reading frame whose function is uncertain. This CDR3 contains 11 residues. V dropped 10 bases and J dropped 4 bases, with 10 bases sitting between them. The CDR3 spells CAINRAYGYTF. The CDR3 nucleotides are TGCGCCATCAACAGAGCCTATGGCTACACCTTC.

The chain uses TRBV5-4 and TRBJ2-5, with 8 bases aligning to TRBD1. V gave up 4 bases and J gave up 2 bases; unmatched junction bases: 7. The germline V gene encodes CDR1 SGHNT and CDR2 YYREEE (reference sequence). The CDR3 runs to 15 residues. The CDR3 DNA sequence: TGTGCCAGCAGCACAGACAGGGGCGGTCAAGAGACCCAGTACTTC. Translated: CASSTDRGGQETQYF. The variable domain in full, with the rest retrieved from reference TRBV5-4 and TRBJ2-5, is ETGVTQSPTHLIKTRGQQVTLRCSSQSGHNTVSWYQQALGQGPQFIFQYYREEENGRGNFPPRFSGLQFPNYSSELNVNALELDDSALYLCASSTDRGGQETQYFGPGTRLLVL.

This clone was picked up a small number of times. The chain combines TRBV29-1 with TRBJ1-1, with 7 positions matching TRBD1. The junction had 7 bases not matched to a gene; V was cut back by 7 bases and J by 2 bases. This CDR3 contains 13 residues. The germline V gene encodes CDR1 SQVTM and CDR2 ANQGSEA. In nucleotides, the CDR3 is TGCAGCGGCAGTCGGGACAGAAACACTGAAGCTTTCTTT. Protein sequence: CSGSRDRNTEAFF. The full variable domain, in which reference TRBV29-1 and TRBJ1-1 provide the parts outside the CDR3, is SAVISQKPSRDICQRGTSLTIQCQVDSQVTMMFWYRQQPGQSLTLIATANQGSEATYESGFVIDKFPISRPNLTFSTLTVSNMSPEDSSIYLCSGSRDRNTEAFFGQGTRLTVV.

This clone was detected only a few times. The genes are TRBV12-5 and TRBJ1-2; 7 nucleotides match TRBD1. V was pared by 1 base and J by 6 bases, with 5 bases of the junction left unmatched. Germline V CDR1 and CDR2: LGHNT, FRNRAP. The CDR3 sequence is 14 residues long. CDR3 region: CASGLGTGPDGYTF. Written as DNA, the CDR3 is TGTGCTAGTGGTTTGGGGACAGGACCAGATGGCTACACCTTC.

The chain's CDR3 is CASSQLGQGTEAFF. The CDR3 nucleotides read TGTGCCAGCAGCCAACTAGGTCAGGGAACTGAAGCTTTCTTT. The chain recombines TRBV14 with TRBJ1-1, with a weak D call TRBD1 (5 bases). V lost 2 bases and J lost 5, with 12 bases in between. The CDR3 covers 14 residues. Germline V gives CDR1 SGHDN, CDR2 FVKESK.

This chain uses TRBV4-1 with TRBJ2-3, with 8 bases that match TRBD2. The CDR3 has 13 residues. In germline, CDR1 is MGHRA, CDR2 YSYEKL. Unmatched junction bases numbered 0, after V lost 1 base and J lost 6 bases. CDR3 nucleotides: TGCGCCAGCAGCCAAGTAGCGGGGGATACGCAGTATTTT. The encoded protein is CASSQVAGDTQYF.

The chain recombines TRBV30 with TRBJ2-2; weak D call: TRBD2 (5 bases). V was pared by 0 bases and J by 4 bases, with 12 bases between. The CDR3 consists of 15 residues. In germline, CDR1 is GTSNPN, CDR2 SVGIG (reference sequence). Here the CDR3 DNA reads TGTGCCTGGAGTGTGGAGGTTTTGGCCACCGGGGAGCTGTTTTTT. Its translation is CAWSVEVLATGELFF. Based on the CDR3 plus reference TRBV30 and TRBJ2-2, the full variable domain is SQTIHQWPATLVQPVGSPLSLECTVEGTSNPNLYWYRQAAGRGLQLLFYSVGIGQISSEVPQNLSASRPQDRQFILSSKKLLLSDSGFYLCAWSVEVLATGELFFGEGSRLTVL.

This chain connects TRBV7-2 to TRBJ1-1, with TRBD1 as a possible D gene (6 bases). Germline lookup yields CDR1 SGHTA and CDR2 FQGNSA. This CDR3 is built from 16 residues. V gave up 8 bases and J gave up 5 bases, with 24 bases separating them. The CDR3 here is CASESEWGRGRTEAFF. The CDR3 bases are TGTGCCAGCGAGTCCGAGTGGGGCAGGGGTAGGACTGAAGCTTTCTTT.

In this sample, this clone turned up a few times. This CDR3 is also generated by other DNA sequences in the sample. The DNA of the CDR3 is TGTGCCTGGAGTGTAGGGGGTTCCGAGCAGTACTTC. This gives the protein CAWSVGGSEQYF. The chain recombines TRBV30 with TRBJ2-7, with D perhaps TRBD1 (6 bases). This CDR3 has 12 residues. Germline CDR1 reads GTSNPN; CDR2 reads SVGIG (reference sequence). The germline V and J ends were trimmed by 0 bases and 6 bases, with 9 bases remaining between them.

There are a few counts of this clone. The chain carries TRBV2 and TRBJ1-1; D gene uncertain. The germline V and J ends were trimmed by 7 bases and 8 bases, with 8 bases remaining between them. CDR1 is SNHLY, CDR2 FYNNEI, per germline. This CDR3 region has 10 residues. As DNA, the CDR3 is TGTGCCAGCACTTACCTAGAAGCTTTCTTT. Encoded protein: CASTYLEAFF. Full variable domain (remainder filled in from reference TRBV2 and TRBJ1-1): EPEVTQTPSHQVTQMGQEVILRCVPISNHLYFYWYRQILGQKVEFLVSFYNNEISEKSEIFDDQFSVERPDGSNFTLKIRSTKLEDSAMYFCASTYLEAFFGQGTRLTVV.

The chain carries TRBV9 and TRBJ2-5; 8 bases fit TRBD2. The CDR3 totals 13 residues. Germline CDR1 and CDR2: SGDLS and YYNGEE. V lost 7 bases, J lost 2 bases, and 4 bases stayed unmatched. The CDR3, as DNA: TGTGCCAGCGCACTAGCGGTTCAAGAGACCCAGTACTTC. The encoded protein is CASALAVQETQYF.

The CDR3 nucleotides read TGTGCCAGCAGCTCCTCCGGGACAGGGTCTCACCCCCAGCATTTT. The encoded protein is CASSSSGTGSHPQHF. This sequence joins TRBV7-8 and TRBJ1-5, with 9 bases lining up with TRBD1. The CDR3 has 15 residues. V lost 4 bases and J lost 10; bases outside the gene matches: 11. CDR1 SGHVS and CDR2 FQNEAQ come from the germline V gene.

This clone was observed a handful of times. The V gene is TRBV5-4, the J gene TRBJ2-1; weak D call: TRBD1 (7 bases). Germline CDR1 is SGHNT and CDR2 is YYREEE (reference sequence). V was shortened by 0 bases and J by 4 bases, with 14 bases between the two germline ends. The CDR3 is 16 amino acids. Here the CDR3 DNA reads TGTGCCAGCAGCTTGGTTGTCCAGGGGGGATACAATGAGCAGTTCTTC. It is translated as CASSLVVQGGYNEQFF.

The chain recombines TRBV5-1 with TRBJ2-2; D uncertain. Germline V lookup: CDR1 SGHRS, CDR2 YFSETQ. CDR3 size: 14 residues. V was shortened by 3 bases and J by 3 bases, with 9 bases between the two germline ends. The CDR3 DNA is TGCGCCAGCAGCTCAGGTCAGGACACCGGGGAGCTGTTTTTT. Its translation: CASSSGQDTGELFF.

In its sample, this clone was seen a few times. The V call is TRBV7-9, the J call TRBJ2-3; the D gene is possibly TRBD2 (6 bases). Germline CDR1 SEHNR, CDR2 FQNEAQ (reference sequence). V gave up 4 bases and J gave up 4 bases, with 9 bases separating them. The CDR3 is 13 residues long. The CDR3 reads CASSSRLADTQYF. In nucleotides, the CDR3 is TGTGCCAGCAGCTCCCGACTAGCAGATACGCAGTATTTT.

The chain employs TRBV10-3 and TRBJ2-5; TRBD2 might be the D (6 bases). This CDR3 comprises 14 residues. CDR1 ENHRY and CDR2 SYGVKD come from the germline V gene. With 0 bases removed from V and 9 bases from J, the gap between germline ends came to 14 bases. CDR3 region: CAISESGREVAQYF. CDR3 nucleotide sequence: TGTGCCATCAGTGAGTCGGGAAGGGAGGTGGCCCAGTACTTC.

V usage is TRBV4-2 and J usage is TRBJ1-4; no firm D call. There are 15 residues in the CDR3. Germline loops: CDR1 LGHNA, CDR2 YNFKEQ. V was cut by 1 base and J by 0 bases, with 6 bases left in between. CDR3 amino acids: CASSQGEATNEKLFF. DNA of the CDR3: TGTGCCAGCAGCCAAGGGGAGGCAACTAATGAAAAACTGTTTTTT.

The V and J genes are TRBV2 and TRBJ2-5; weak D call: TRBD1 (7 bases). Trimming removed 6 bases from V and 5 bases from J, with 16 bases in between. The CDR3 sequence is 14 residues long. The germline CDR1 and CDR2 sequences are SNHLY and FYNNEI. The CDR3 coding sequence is TGTGCCAGCAGGAGAGGGGGCGCGGGGGAGACCCAGTACTTC. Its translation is CASRRGGAGETQYF.

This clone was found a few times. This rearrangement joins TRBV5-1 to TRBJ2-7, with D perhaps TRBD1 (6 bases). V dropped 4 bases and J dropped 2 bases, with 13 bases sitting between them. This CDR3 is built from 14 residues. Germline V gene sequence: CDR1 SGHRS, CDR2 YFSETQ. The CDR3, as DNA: TGCGCCAGCAGCCCCGGGACATCCACCTACGAGCAGTACTTC. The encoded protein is CASSPGTSTYEQYF.

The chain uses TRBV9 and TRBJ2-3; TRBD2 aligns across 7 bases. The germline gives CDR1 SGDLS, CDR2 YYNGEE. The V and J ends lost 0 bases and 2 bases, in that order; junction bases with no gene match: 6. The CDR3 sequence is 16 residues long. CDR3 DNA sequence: TGTGCCAGCAGCGTAGCTGGGCGGGGGACCACAGATACGCAGTATTTT. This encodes CASSVAGRGTTDTQYF.

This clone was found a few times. CDR3 amino acids: CASSLGSGYTF. CDR3 DNA: TGTGCCAGCAGCTTGGGGAGCGGCTACACCTTC. The V call is TRBV5-6, the J call TRBJ1-2, with D hard to call. Germline V gene data show CDR1 as SGHDT and CDR2 as YYEEEE. This CDR3 has 11 residues. Between the trimmed V and J ends, which lost 0 bases and 8 bases, there was a span of 5 bases.

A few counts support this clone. As DNA, the CDR3 is TGCGCCAGCAGCCCGTACAGGGGAGGAGGCAAAAACATTCAGTACTTC. It codes for CASSPYRGGGKNIQYF. The rearrangement joins TRBV5-1 to TRBJ2-4, with D possibly TRBD1 on 7 matching bases. V was trimmed by 4 bases and J by 3 bases, leaving 17 bases between them. The germline gives CDR1 SGHRS, CDR2 YFSETQ. The CDR3 runs 16 residues.

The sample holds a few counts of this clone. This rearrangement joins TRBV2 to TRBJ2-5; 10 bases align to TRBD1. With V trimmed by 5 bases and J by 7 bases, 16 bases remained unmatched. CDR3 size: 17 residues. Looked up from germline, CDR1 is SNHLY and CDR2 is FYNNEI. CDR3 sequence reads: CASSSNVFGQGEGTQYF. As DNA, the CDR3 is TGTGCCAGCAGTTCGAACGTCTTCGGACAGGGGGAAGGGACCCAGTACTTC.

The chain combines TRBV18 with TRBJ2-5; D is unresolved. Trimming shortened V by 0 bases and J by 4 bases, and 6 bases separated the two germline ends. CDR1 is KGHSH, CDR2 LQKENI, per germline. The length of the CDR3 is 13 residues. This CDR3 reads CASSPPGAETQYF. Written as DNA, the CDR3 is TGTGCCAGCTCACCACCAGGAGCAGAGACCCAGTACTTC.

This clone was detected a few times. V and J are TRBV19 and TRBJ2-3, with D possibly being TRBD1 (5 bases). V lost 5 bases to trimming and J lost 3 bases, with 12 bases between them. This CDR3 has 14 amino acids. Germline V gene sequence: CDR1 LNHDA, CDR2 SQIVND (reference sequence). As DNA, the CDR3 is TGTGCCAGTAGTGACTCTCAGGGAACAGATACGCAGTATTTT. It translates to CASSDSQGTDTQYF.

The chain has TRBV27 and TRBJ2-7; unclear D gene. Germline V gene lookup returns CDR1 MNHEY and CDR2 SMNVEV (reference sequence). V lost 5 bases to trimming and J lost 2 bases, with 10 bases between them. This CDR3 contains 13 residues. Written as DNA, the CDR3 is TGTGCCAGCAGTCCACGAGCAACCTACGAGCAGTACTTC. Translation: CASSPRATYEQYF.

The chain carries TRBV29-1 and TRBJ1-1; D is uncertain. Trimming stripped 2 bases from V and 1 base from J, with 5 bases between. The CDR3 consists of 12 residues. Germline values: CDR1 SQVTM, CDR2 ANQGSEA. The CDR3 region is CSVENQNTEAFF. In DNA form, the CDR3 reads TGCAGCGTTGAAAATCAGAACACTGAAGCTTTCTTT.

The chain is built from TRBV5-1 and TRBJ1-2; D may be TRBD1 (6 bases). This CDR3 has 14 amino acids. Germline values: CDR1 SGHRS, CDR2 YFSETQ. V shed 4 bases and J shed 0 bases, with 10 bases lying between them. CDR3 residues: CASSADSANYGYTF. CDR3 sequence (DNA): TGCGCCAGCAGCGCGGACAGCGCTAACTATGGCTACACCTTC.

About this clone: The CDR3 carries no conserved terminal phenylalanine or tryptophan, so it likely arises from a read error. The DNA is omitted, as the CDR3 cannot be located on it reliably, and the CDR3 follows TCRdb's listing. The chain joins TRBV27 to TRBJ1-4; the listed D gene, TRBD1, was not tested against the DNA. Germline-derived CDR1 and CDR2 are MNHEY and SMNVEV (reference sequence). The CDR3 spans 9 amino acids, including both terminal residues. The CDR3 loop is CASSYRDKN.

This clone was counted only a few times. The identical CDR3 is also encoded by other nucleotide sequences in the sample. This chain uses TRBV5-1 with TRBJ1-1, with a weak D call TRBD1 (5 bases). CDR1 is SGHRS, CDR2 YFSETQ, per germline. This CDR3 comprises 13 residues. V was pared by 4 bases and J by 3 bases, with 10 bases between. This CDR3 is CASSPGGDTEAFF. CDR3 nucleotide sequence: TGCGCCAGCAGCCCTGGGGGGGACACTGAAGCTTTCTTT.

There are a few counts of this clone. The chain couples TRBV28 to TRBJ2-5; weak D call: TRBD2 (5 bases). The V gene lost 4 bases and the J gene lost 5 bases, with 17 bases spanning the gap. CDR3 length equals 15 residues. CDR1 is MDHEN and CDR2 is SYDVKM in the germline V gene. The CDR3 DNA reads TGTGCCAGCAGTTCTCCCGCCGGGATAAGCGAGACCCAGTACTTC. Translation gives CASSSPAGISETQYF.